These T cell receptor beta chains were read from a single sample in a study of T-cell memory formation after mild COVID-19. MiXCR, applied by TCRdb to the 5' RACE reads, yields one record per CDR3 protein. The sample yields 380,000 or so distinct CDR3 sequences, around an eighth seen once. Sequenced input: PBMCs or a T cell subset sorted from them (not recorded which). The receptors come from a young man who had mild COVID-19 (a few samples of this study predate the infection). Cell type and time point are not known. The CDR3 runs from the conserved cysteine through the conserved F or W. D genes are given only for firm matches. Part of the rows lack a size; the others show once, few, many or a class for expanded clones.

v_call: TRBV7-3
clone_size: -
j_call: TRBJ2-3
d_call: -
cdr3_aa: CASSGAPNGDTQYF
cdr3_nt: TGTGCCAGCTCCGGGGCTCCAAACGGGGATACGCAGTATTTT

v_call: TRBV4-3
clone_size: few
j_call: TRBJ1-2
d_call: TRBD1
cdr3_aa: CASSQATGGNYGYTF
cdr3_nt: TGCGCCAGCAGCCAAGCGACAGGGGGTAACTATGGCTACACCTTC

v_call: TRBV12-3/TRBV12-4
clone_size: few
j_call: TRBJ2-1
d_call: TRBD2
cdr3_aa: CASSWVGGNNEQFF
cdr3_nt: TGTGCCAGCAGTTGGGTCGGGGGGAACAATGAGCAGTTCTTC

v_call: TRBV5-1
clone_size: -
j_call: TRBJ1-1
d_call: TRBD1
cdr3_aa: CASSFGTGMREGEAFF
cdr3_nt: TGCGCCAGCAGCTTCGGGACAGGGATGCGTGAGGGGGAAGCTTTCTTT

v_call: TRBV12-3/TRBV12-4
clone_size: many
j_call: TRBJ2-1
d_call: TRBD1
cdr3_aa: CASSPDRGNEQFF
cdr3_nt: TGTGCCAGCAGTCCGGACAGGGGGAATGAGCAGTTCTTC

v_call: TRBV7-9
clone_size: few
j_call: TRBJ2-2
d_call: -
cdr3_aa: CASSRGGDRSNTGELFF
cdr3_nt: TGTGCCAGCAGTCGAGGTGGTGACAGGTCGAACACCGGGGAGCTGTTTTTT

v_call: TRBV5-1
clone_size: few
j_call: TRBJ2-3
d_call: -
cdr3_aa: CASSLGLEGDTQYF
cdr3_nt: TGCGCCAGCAGCTTGGGTCTAGAGGGAGATACGCAGTATTTT

v_call: TRBV6-5
clone_size: few
j_call: TRBJ2-3
d_call: -
cdr3_aa: CASNQLSGLNSEGTDTQYF
cdr3_nt: TGTGCCAGTAACCAGCTTTCGGGACTCAATAGCGAAGGCACAGATACGCAGTATTTT

v_call: TRBV6-5
clone_size: -
j_call: TRBJ1-6
d_call: -
cdr3_aa: CASSYSTPSNSPLHF
cdr3_nt: TGTGCCAGCAGTTACTCCACACCCTCTAATTCACCCCTCCACTTT

v_call: TRBV6-2/TRBV6-3
clone_size: -
j_call: TRBJ1-5
d_call: -
cdr3_aa: CASSYLEGAQHF
cdr3_nt: TGTGCCAGCAGTTACCTCGAGGGGGCCCAGCATTTT

v_call: TRBV7-7
clone_size: many
j_call: TRBJ2-5
d_call: -
cdr3_aa: CASSPVQETQYF
cdr3_nt: TGTGCCAGCAGCCCGGTCCAAGAGACCCAGTACTTC

v_call: TRBV5-1
clone_size: few
j_call: TRBJ2-1
d_call: -
cdr3_aa: CASSLAGRINEQFF
cdr3_nt: TGCGCCAGCAGCTTGGCGGGACGGATAAATGAGCAGTTCTTC

v_call: TRBV3-2
clone_size: -
j_call: TRBJ2-7
d_call: -
cdr3_aa: CASSLRDRASGLSSYEQYF
cdr3_nt: TGTGCCAGCAGCCTCCGGGACAGGGCCTCCGGACTGTCCTCCTACGAGCAGTACTTC

v_call: TRBV6-2/TRBV6-3
clone_size: few
j_call: TRBJ2-3
d_call: -
cdr3_aa: CASSMRTDTQYF
cdr3_nt: TGTGCCAGCAGCATGAGGACAGATACGCAGTATTTT

v_call: TRBV15
clone_size: many
j_call: TRBJ1-1
d_call: -
cdr3_aa: CATSREAGPEAFF
cdr3_nt: TGTGCCACCAGCAGAGAAGCGGGCCCTGAAGCTTTCTTT

v_call: TRBV28
clone_size: -
j_call: TRBJ2-3
d_call: TRBD2
cdr3_aa: CASSSPKVSQRGSTDTQYF
cdr3_nt: TGTGCCAGCAGTTCCCCCAAGGTCAGCCAGCGGGGCAGCACAGATACGCAGTATTTT

v_call: TRBV6-6
clone_size: -
j_call: TRBJ2-2
d_call: TRBD1
cdr3_aa: CASSTRQGAGELFF
cdr3_nt: TGTGCCAGCAGCACACGACAGGGGGCCGGGGAGCTGTTTTTT

v_call: TRBV9
clone_size: -
j_call: TRBJ2-1
d_call: TRBD2
cdr3_aa: CASSFIAGAFNEQFF
cdr3_nt: TGTGCCAGCAGCTTCATAGCGGGGGCTTTCAATGAGCAGTTCTTC

v_call: TRBV7-2
clone_size: few
j_call: TRBJ1-1
d_call: -
cdr3_aa: CASSLPGGRRAFF
cdr3_nt: TGTGCCAGCAGCTTACCGGGGGGCAGGCGGGCTTTCTTT

v_call: TRBV30
clone_size: -
j_call: TRBJ2-3
d_call: -
cdr3_aa: CALQGEGTDTQYF
cdr3_nt: TGTGCCTTACAGGGAGAGGGCACAGATACGCAGTATTTT

v_call: TRBV9
clone_size: few
j_call: TRBJ2-1
d_call: -
cdr3_aa: CASSVGLGPYNEQFF
cdr3_nt: TGTGCCAGCAGCGTAGGATTGGGCCCTTACAATGAGCAGTTCTTC

v_call: TRBV20-1
clone_size: -
j_call: TRBJ2-1
d_call: -
cdr3_aa: CSAHTRGLQSSYNEQFF
cdr3_nt: TGCAGTGCCCATACGCGCGGCCTTCAGAGCTCCTACAATGAGCAGTTCTTC

v_call: TRBV7-9
clone_size: few
j_call: TRBJ2-1
d_call: TRBD1
cdr3_aa: CASSTGQGASNEQFF
cdr3_nt: TGTGCCAGCAGCACGGGACAGGGAGCCTCAAATGAGCAGTTCTTC

v_call: TRBV14
clone_size: few
j_call: TRBJ2-7
d_call: -
cdr3_aa: CASSQVMRAGEQYF
cdr3_nt: TGTGCCAGCAGCCAAGTCATGCGGGCGGGGGAGCAGTACTTC

v_call: TRBV4-1
clone_size: few
j_call: TRBJ2-3
d_call: -
cdr3_aa: CASSPPLRISTDTQYF
cdr3_nt: TGCGCCAGCAGCCCCCCCCTCAGGATTAGCACAGATACGCAGTATTTT

v_call: TRBV9
clone_size: once
j_call: TRBJ2-6
d_call: -
cdr3_aa: CASSAPAQVGANVLTF
cdr3_nt: TGTGCCAGCAGCGCCCCGGCGCAAGTCGGGGCCAACGTCCTGACTTTC

v_call: TRBV7-2
clone_size: many
j_call: TRBJ1-6
d_call: -
cdr3_aa: CASSAGNFNSPLHF
cdr3_nt: TGTGCCAGCAGCGCAGGGAATTTTAATTCACCCCTCCACTTT

v_call: TRBV20-1
clone_size: -
j_call: TRBJ2-5
d_call: -
cdr3_aa: CSANRERETQYF
cdr3_nt: TGCAGTGCTAACAGGGAGCGAGAGACCCAGTACTTC

v_call: TRBV27
clone_size: few
j_call: TRBJ1-1
d_call: TRBD1
cdr3_aa: CSQGAEAFF
cdr3_nt: TGTTCCCAGGGGGCTGAAGCTTTCTTT

v_call: TRBV7-9
clone_size: -
j_call: TRBJ2-5
d_call: -
cdr3_aa: CASSPRGFAETQYF
cdr3_nt: TGTGCCAGCAGTCCCAGGGGATTTGCAGAGACCCAGTACTTC

v_call: TRBV12-3/TRBV12-4
clone_size: few
j_call: TRBJ2-3
d_call: -
cdr3_aa: CASSFYPDTQYF
cdr3_nt: TGTGCCAGCAGTTTTTACCCAGATACGCAGTATTTT

v_call: TRBV4-3
clone_size: few
j_call: TRBJ1-4
d_call: -
cdr3_aa: CASSPQGNEKLFF
cdr3_nt: TGCGCCAGCAGCCCCCAGGGAAATGAAAAACTGTTTTTT

v_call: TRBV6-2/TRBV6-3
clone_size: few
j_call: TRBJ2-3
d_call: TRBD1
cdr3_aa: CASSYSGQLNTDTQYF
cdr3_nt: TGTGCCAGCAGTTACTCGGGACAGCTCAACACAGATACGCAGTATTTT

v_call: TRBV7-2
clone_size: few
j_call: TRBJ1-2
d_call: -
cdr3_aa: CASSPQNVLRGYTF
cdr3_nt: TGTGCCAGCAGCCCTCAGAACGTCCTCCGGGGCTACACCTTC

v_call: TRBV7-9
clone_size: -
j_call: TRBJ2-7
d_call: TRBD1
cdr3_aa: CASSFPSGGQGDYEQYF
cdr3_nt: TGTGCCAGCAGCTTCCCCAGTGGTGGACAGGGAGACTACGAGCAGTACTTC

v_call: TRBV5-1
clone_size: few
j_call: TRBJ2-5
d_call: -
cdr3_aa: CASSPADGETQYF
cdr3_nt: TGCGCCAGCAGCCCCGCGGACGGAGAGACCCAGTACTTC

v_call: TRBV7-3
clone_size: many
j_call: TRBJ2-2
d_call: TRBD1
cdr3_aa: CASSSTGGLSTGELFF
cdr3_nt: TGTGCCAGCAGTTCAACAGGGGGCCTCAGCACCGGGGAGCTGTTTTTT

v_call: TRBV7-9
clone_size: -
j_call: TRBJ1-3
d_call: -
cdr3_aa: CASSQRASASGNTIYF
cdr3_nt: TGTGCCAGCAGCCAGAGGGCCTCAGCCTCTGGAAACACCATATATTTT

v_call: TRBV4-2
clone_size: many
j_call: TRBJ2-2
d_call: TRBD2
cdr3_aa: CASSQGLAGTNTGELFF
cdr3_nt: TGTGCCAGCAGCCAGGGACTAGCGGGGACTAACACCGGGGAGCTGTTTTTT

v_call: TRBV6-5
clone_size: few
j_call: TRBJ2-3
d_call: -
cdr3_aa: CASRSGFITDTQYF
cdr3_nt: TGTGCCAGCAGAAGCGGATTTATCACAGATACGCAGTATTTT

v_call: TRBV5-1
clone_size: many
j_call: TRBJ1-5
d_call: -
cdr3_aa: CASSPGIYSNQPQHF
cdr3_nt: TGCGCCAGCAGCCCCGGCATTTATAGCAATCAGCCCCAGCATTTT

v_call: TRBV5-1
clone_size: few
j_call: TRBJ1-6
d_call: -
cdr3_aa: CASSFSGGNSPLHF
cdr3_nt: TGCGCCAGCAGCTTCTCTGGGGGCAATTCACCCCTCCACTTT

v_call: TRBV4-1
clone_size: few
j_call: TRBJ2-3
d_call: -
cdr3_aa: CASATPGLDTQYF
cdr3_nt: TGCGCCAGCGCGACCCCAGGGCTGGATACGCAGTATTTT

v_call: TRBV5-1
clone_size: few
j_call: TRBJ2-1
d_call: TRBD2
cdr3_aa: CASSPGGPVTYNEQFF
cdr3_nt: TGCGCCAGCAGTCCGGGGGGGCCGGTCACCTACAATGAGCAGTTCTTC

v_call: TRBV4-2
clone_size: -
j_call: TRBJ2-6
d_call: -
cdr3_aa: CASSQDSQSPTGANVLTF
cdr3_nt: TGTGCCAGCAGCCAAGATTCCCAGAGTCCGACTGGGGCCAACGTCCTGACTTTC

v_call: TRBV4-3
clone_size: -
j_call: TRBJ1-1
d_call: -
cdr3_aa: CASSPQWGGTEAFF
cdr3_nt: TGCGCCAGCAGCCCTCAGTGGGGTGGGACTGAAGCTTTCTTT

v_call: TRBV7-7
clone_size: few
j_call: TRBJ2-3
d_call: -
cdr3_aa: CASSPGPPDTQYF
cdr3_nt: TGTGCCAGCAGCCCTGGCCCCCCGGATACGCAGTATTTT

v_call: TRBV4-3
clone_size: -
j_call: TRBJ2-3
d_call: -
cdr3_aa: CASSQERAESDTQYF
cdr3_nt: TGCGCCAGCAGCCAAGAGAGGGCCGAATCAGATACGCAGTATTTT

v_call: TRBV19
clone_size: -
j_call: TRBJ1-5
d_call: -
cdr3_aa: CASILAGGKGNQPQHF
cdr3_nt: TGTGCCAGTATCCTGGCGGGGGGCAAGGGCAATCAGCCCCAGCATTTT

v_call: TRBV10-3
clone_size: few
j_call: TRBJ1-6
d_call: TRBD1
cdr3_aa: CAISPGTGRTTLHF
cdr3_nt: TGTGCCATCAGTCCCGGGACAGGTAGGACGACCCTCCACTTT

v_call: TRBV7-9
clone_size: many
j_call: TRBJ1-3
d_call: -
cdr3_aa: CASSQGSSGNTIYF
cdr3_nt: TGTGCCAGCAGTCAGGGGTCCTCTGGAAACACCATATATTTT

v_call: TRBV11-2
clone_size: -
j_call: TRBJ1-2
d_call: -
cdr3_aa: CASSLDRSGRVEDGYTF
cdr3_nt: TGTGCCAGCAGCTTAGATCGGAGTGGCAGGGTGGAGGATGGCTACACCTTC

v_call: TRBV10-3
clone_size: few
j_call: TRBJ1-6
d_call: TRBD1
cdr3_aa: CAISPGTGNSPLHF
cdr3_nt: TGTGCCATCAGTCCCGGGACAGGGAACTCACCCCTCCACTTT

v_call: TRBV7-9
clone_size: -
j_call: TRBJ1-2
d_call: -
cdr3_aa: CASSFQTGWPYGYTF
cdr3_nt: TGTGCCAGCAGCTTCCAGACAGGTTGGCCCTATGGCTACACCTTC

v_call: TRBV20-1
clone_size: -
j_call: TRBJ1-5
d_call: -
cdr3_aa: CSAAGALWPQHF
cdr3_nt: TGCAGTGCTGCCGGGGCCCTTTGGCCCCAGCATTTT

v_call: TRBV7-6
clone_size: -
j_call: TRBJ2-5
d_call: TRBD2
cdr3_aa: CASSSVAGPQETQYF
cdr3_nt: TGTGCCAGCAGCTCCGTAGCGGGGCCTCAAGAGACCCAGTACTTC

v_call: TRBV27
clone_size: -
j_call: TRBJ2-3
d_call: -
cdr3_aa: CASSFRVGSDTQYF
cdr3_nt: TGTGCCAGCAGTTTCAGAGTGGGCTCAGATACGCAGTATTTT

v_call: TRBV5-1
clone_size: many
j_call: TRBJ2-1
d_call: TRBD2
cdr3_aa: CASSLANGGGYEQFF
cdr3_nt: TGCGCCAGCAGCTTGGCCAACGGCGGGGGGTACGAGCAGTTCTTC

v_call: TRBV6-5
clone_size: many
j_call: TRBJ2-1
d_call: -
cdr3_aa: CASSSGRGSYNEQFF
cdr3_nt: TGTGCCAGCAGTTCCGGGCGCGGCTCCTACAATGAGCAGTTCTTC

v_call: TRBV7-9
clone_size: many
j_call: TRBJ1-1
d_call: -
cdr3_aa: CASSSPGRTEAFF
cdr3_nt: TGTGCCAGCAGCTCCCCAGGCCGGACTGAAGCTTTCTTT